This T cell receptor (beta chain) comes out of a study of cytomegalovirus exposure and HLA in healthy donors. Study-level results: A later analysis found most CMV-associated TCR beta chains apparently HLA-restricted. 150 or so TCR beta chains were listed as cytomegalovirus-associated. In all likelihood, a cluster of highly shared sequence variants was a sequencing artifact.

Per the germline V gene, CDR1 is SGHRS and CDR2 is YFSETQ. The CDR3 runs 15 residues. V shed 0 bases and J 2 bases; nucleotides not matched to a gene: 4. Comment on this clone: Its antigen is as yet unknown.

Use of 60 Vbeta and 13 Jbeta primers characterized the PCR. Profiling relied on immunoSEQ multiplex PCR, and the TCRdb table lists in-frame clones only, not all of them. The top ten clones hold 2% to 2.5% of a sample with 150,000 to 200,000 clones, 79% of them seen once. The specimen was PBMCs. The TCR originated in a man aged 35 to 55 in good health and CMV-seronegative. The chain uses TRBV5-1 and TRBJ2-5; 7 bases are shared with TRBD1. The CDR3 bases are TGCGCCAGCAGCTTGGCGGCAGGGGGTCAAGAGACCCAGTACTTC. Encoded protein: CASSLAAGGQETQYF.